This T cell receptor beta chain was sequenced in a study of T cells after yellow fever vaccination. The wider study: Researchers used SMART-Seq v4 Ultra Low Input to prepare fractions that had low cell numbers. General study findings and limits: Clones from primary vaccination mostly reappeared after the booster (over 95% CD4, under 90% CD8).

To note about this clonotype: Its specificity is not known.

TCRdb re-derived calls from the 5' RACE reads in MiXCR, one entry per CDR3 protein. The data hold 350,000 to 550,000 distinct CDR3 sequences, with approximately 18% observed a single time. The trim removed 5 bases at V and 6 bases at J, leaving 11 bases unmatched. The CDR3 contains 15 residues. Germline V lookup: CDR1 DFQATT, CDR2 SNEGSKA (reference sequence). The sequenced sample was PBMCs, obtained before the yellow fever booster vaccination. The source is a man between 18 and 29 years old who received the YFV17D yellow fever vaccine. This chain joins TRBV20-1 and TRBJ2-3; 10 positions match TRBD2. DNA for the CDR3: TGCAGTGCTCCCCGGAGTAGCGGGGGGTCTGATACGCAGTATTTT. Translating gives CSAPRSSGGSDTQYF.